Here is one T cell receptor beta chain with its context. The protocol was immunoSEQ multiplex PCR, while the TCRdb copy is restricted to in-frame clones and leaves out a portion. Altogether about 160,000 clones are present, over 85% being singletons, with the ten largest covering around 12%. This entry belongs to a study of control samples from healthy donors and cancer patients. V was clipped by 6 bases and J by 4 bases; unmatched bases: 4. Germline-derived CDR1 and CDR2 are SQVTM and ANQGSEA. This CDR3 is built from 14 residues. This TCR came from a man aged 25-40 years in good health. V is TRBV29-1 and J is TRBJ2-1; 12 nucleotides agree with TRBD2. What was sequenced was blood. CDR3 in amino acids: CSVSSGRGYNEQFF. CDR3 nucleotides: TGCAGCGTCTCTAGCGGGAGGGGATACAATGAGCAGTTCTTC.